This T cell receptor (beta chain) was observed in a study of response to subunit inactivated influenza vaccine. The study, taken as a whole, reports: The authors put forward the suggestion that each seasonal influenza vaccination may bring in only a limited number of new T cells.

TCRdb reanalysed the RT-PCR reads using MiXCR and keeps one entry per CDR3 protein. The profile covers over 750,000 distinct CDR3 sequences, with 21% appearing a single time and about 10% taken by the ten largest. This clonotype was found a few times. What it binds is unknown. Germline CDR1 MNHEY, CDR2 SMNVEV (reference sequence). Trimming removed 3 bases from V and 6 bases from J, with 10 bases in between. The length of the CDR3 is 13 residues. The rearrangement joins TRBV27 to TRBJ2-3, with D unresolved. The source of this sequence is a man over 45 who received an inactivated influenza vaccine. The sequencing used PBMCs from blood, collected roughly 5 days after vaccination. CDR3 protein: CASSFRRRDTQYF. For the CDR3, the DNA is TGTGCCAGCAGTTTTCGACGAAGGGATACGCAGTATTTT.